The following is a T cell receptor beta chain sequence with its context. TCRdb's table, derived via immunoSEQ multiplex PCR, lists solely in-frame clones and lacks some. The sample yields roughly 140,000 clones, approximately 94% seen once. This sample stems from a study of OX40 agonist ivuxolimab in advanced cancers. The sample in question was CD4+ or CD8+ T cells sorted from blood, obtained in a trial of the OX40 agonist ivuxolimab. The origin of this receptor is an adult with an advanced solid tumor such as melanoma, head and neck, liver or kidney cancer.

CDR3 in amino acids: CASSPVLDYSGNTIYF. The CDR3 region has the DNA TGTGCCAGCAGCCCAGTCCTGGACTACTCTGGAAACACCATATATTTT. The chain recombines TRBV9 with TRBJ1-3; D gene unclear. With 4 bases removed from V and 0 bases from J, the gap between germline ends came to 14 bases. Germline assignment: CDR1 SGDLS and CDR2 YYNGEE. There are 16 residues in the CDR3.